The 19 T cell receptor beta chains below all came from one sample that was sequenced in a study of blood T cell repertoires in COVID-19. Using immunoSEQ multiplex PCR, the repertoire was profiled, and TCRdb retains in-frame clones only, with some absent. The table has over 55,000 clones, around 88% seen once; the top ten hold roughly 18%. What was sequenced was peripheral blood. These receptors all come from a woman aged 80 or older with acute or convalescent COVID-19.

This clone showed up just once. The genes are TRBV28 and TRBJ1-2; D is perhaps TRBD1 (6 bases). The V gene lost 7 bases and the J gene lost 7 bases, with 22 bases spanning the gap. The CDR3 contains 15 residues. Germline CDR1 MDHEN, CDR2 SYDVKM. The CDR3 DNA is TGTGCCAGCACCCCCATGCCACAGGGTTACGCTGGCTACACCTTC. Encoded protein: CASTPMPQGYAGYTF.

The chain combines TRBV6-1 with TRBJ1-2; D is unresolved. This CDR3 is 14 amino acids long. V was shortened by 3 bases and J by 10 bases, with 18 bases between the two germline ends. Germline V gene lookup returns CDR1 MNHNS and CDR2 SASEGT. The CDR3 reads CASSEAGLPVDYTF. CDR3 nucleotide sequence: TGTGCCAGCAGTGAGGCGGGATTGCCGGTAGACTACACCTTC.

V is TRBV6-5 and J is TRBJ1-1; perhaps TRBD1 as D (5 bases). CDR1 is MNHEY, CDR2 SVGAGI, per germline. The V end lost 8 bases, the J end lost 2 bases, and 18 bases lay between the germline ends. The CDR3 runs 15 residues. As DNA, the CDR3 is TGTGCCAGCGTGGTGCCGGGACTTAAAAACACTGAAGCTTTCTTT. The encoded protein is CASVVPGLKNTEAFF.

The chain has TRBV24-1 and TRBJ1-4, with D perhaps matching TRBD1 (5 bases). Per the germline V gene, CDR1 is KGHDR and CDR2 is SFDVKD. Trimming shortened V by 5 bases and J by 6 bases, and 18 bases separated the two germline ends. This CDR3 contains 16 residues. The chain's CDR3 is CATSGPPGRGDEKLFF. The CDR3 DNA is TGTGCCACCAGTGGACCTCCAGGGCGGGGGGATGAAAAACTGTTTTTT.

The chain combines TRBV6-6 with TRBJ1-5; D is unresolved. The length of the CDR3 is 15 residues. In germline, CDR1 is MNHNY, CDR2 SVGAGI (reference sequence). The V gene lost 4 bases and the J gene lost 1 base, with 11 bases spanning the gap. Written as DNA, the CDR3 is TGTGCCAGCAGTTTTTTCCCGGGGAGCAATCAGCCCCAGCATTTT. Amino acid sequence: CASSFFPGSNQPQHF.

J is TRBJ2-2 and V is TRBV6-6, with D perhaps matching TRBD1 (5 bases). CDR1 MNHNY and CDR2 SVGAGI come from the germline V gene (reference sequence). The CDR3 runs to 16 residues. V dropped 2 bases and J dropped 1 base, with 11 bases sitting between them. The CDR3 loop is CASSYGAGRNTGELFF. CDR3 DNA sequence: TGTGCCAGCAGTTACGGGGCAGGGCGGAACACCGGGGAGCTGTTTTTT.

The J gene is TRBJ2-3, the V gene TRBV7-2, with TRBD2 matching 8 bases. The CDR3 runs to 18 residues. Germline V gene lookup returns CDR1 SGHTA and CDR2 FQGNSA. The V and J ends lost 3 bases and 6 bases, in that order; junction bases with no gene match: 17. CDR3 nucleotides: TGTGCCAGCAGCTTCCAAGCGGTGAGCGGGAGCCCCCGGGATACGCAGTATTTT. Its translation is CASSFQAVSGSPRDTQYF.

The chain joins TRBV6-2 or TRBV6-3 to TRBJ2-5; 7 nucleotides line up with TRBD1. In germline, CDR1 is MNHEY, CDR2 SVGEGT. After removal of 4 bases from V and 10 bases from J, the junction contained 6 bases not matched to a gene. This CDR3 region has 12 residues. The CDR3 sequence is CASSSTGIDQYF. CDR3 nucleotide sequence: TGTGCCAGCAGTTCGACAGGGATTGACCAGTACTTC.

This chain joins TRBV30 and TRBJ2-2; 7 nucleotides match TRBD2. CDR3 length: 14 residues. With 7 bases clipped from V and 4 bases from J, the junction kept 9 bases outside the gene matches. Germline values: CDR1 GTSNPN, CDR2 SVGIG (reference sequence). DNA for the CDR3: TGTGCCTTCTTCCGGGACTACTCCACCGGGGAGCTGTTTTTT. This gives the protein CAFFRDYSTGELFF.

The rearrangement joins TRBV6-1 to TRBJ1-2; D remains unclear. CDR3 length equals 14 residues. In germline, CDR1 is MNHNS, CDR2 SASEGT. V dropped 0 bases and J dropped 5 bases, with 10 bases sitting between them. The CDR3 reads CASSEAGSRYGYTF. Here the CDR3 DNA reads TGTGCCAGCAGTGAAGCAGGGAGCAGATATGGCTACACCTTC.

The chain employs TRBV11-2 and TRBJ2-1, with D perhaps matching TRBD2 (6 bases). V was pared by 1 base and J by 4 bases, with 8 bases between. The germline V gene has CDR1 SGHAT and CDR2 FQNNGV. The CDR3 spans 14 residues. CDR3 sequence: CASSLAGVYNEQFF. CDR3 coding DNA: TGTGCCAGCAGCTTAGCGGGGGTGTACAATGAGCAGTTCTTC. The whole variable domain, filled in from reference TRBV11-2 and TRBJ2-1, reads EAGVAQSPRYKIIEKRQSVAFWCNPISGHATLYWYQQILGQGPKLLIQFQNNGVVDDSQLPKDRFSAERLKGVDSTLKIQPAKLEDSAVYLCASSLAGVYNEQFFGPGTRLTVL.

The CDR3 spells CASSQGLESYNEQFF. The CDR3 DNA follows: TGTGCCAGCAGCCAAGGTTTAGAATCCTACAATGAGCAGTTCTTC. This rearrangement joins TRBV3-1 (or the pseudogene TRBV3-2) to TRBJ2-1; D is unclear. The CDR3 is 15 amino acids. The V gene's germline CDR1 is LGHDT and CDR2 YNNKEL (reference sequence). V was trimmed by 1 base and J by 1 base, leaving 8 bases between them.

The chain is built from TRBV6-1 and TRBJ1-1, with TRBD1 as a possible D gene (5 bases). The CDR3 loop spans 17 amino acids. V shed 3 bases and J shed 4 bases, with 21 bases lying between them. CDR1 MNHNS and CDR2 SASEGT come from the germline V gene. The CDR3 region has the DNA TGTGCCAGCAGTGAGCGGATAACTCCAGGGAGGGGCACTGAAGCTTTCTTT. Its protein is CASSERITPGRGTEAFF.

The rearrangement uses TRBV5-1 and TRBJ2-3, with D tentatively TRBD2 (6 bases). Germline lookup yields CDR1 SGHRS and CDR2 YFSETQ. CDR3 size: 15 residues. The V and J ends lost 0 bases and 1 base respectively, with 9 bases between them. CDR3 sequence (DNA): TGCGCCAGCAGCTTGGAGTTAGCGGGCACAGATACGCAGTATTTT. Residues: CASSLELAGTDTQYF.

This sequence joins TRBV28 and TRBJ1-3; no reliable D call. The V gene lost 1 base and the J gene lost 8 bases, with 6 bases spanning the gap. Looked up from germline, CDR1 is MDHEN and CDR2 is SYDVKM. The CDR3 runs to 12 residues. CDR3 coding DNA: TGTGCCAGCAGTTTATTAGGAGACACCATATATTTT. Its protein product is CASSLLGDTIYF.

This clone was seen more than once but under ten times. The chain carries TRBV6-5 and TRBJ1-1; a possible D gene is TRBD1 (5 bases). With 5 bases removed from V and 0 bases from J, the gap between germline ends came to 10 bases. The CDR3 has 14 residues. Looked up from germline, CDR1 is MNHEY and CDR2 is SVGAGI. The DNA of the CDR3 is TGTGCCAGCAGTCGGGGGGGGATGAACACTGAAGCTTTCTTT. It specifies CASSRGGMNTEAFF.

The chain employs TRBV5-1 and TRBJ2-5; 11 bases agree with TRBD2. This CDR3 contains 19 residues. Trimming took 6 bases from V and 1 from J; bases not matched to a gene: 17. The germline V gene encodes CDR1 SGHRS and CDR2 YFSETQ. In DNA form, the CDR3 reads TGCGCCAGCACCAAAAGGGCTAGCGGGAGGTCTGGCGGCCAAGAGACCCAGTACTTC. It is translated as CASTKRASGRSGGQETQYF.

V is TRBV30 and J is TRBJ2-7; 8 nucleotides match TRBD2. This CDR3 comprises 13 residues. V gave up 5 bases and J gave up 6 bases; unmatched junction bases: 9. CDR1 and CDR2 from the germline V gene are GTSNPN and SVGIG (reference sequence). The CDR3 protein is CAWGGAAGGEQYF. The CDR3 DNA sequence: TGTGCCTGGGGCGGGGCCGCGGGAGGCGAGCAGTACTTC.

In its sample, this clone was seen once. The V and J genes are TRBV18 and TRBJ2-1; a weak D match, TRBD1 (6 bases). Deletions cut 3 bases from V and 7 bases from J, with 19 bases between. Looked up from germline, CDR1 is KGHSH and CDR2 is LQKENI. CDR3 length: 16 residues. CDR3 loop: CASSPPGTYLRNEQFF. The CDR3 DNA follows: TGTGCCAGCTCACCCCCCGGGACATACCTGAGGAATGAGCAGTTCTTC.